This TCR beta chain was observed in a study of Ad26.COV2.S vaccination and SARS-CoV-2 variants. The table came from immunoSEQ multiplex PCR; TCRdb's copy has only in-frame clones and leaves some out. The sample contains a few hundred thousand clones, around 91% of which appear only once. Treatment meaning: about 20 received Ad26.COV2.S at low or high dose, single or two shots; 5 received placebo; per-sample allocation not given. Sampling was done on day 63 after the first vaccine or placebo injection. The V end lost 0 bases, the J end lost 4 bases, and 7 bases lay between the germline ends. The CDR3 has 13 residues. In germline, CDR1 is GTSNPN, CDR2 SVGIG (reference sequence).

This receptor was obtained from a person aged 18-65 years who received the Ad26.COV2.S COVID-19 vaccine or a placebo. The V call is TRBV30, the J call TRBJ2-1; D not certain. The sample here was peripheral blood, taken in a trial of Ad26.COV2.S vaccine versus placebo. The CDR3 loop is CAWSVRKYNEQFF. CDR3 DNA sequence: TGTGCCTGGAGTGTAAGGAAGTACAATGAGCAGTTCTTC.